This TCR beta chain was captured in a study of T-cell reconstitution after alpha-beta-depleted transplantation in children. Preparation of the TCRbeta library was carried out with unique molecular identifiers. From the PCR reads, TCRdb called clonotypes with MiXCR, one entry per CDR3 protein. The sample includes just over 350,000 distinct CDR3 sequences, 10% to 15% of them seen just once. The germline V gene encodes CDR1 DFQATT and CDR2 SNEGSKA (reference sequence). J gave up 4 bases and V 3 bases, and 4 bases lay outside the gene matches. The CDR3 is 14 amino acids. The sequence was obtained from a human donor who donated a stem cell graft to a child with Fanconi anemia. This material consisted of PBMCs, taken from the stem cell graft. The rearrangement uses TRBV20-1 and TRBJ1-2; 11 nucleotides agree with TRBD1. The CDR3: CSASRDRGFYGYTF. In DNA, the CDR3 is TGCAGTGCTAGCCGGGACAGGGGGTTCTATGGCTACACCTTC.